Included here is one T cell receptor beta chain sequence, with context. The authors seeded 200,000 CFSE-labeled responder cells together with 200,000 irradiated stimulator cells tagged with violet dye. The repertoire was sequenced with immunoSEQ multiplex PCR; TCRdb's copy has only in-frame clones and lacks some. The data hold roughly 8,500 clones, with roughly 30% observed a single time. These data belong to a study of graft-versus-host responses after intestinal transplantation. Study-wide results and limits: Some GvH clones appeared in ileal mucosa or blood before recipient bone marrow.

CDR1 and CDR2 from the germline V gene are SEHNR and FQNEAQ (reference sequence). This CDR3 is 15 amino acids long. Trimming left V 0 bases short and J 5 bases short, with 13 bases between. This TCR came from a human patient who was an organ donor for intestinal transplantation. Source: alloreactive CD8+ T cells from a mixed lymphocyte reaction culture, taken before transplantation. Subset defined: CFSE-low proliferating T cells sorted from roughly 6-day pre-transplant mixed lymphocyte reaction (GvH or HvG direction). The rearrangement joins TRBV7-9 to TRBJ1-1; D is ambiguous. As DNA, the CDR3 is TGTGCCAGCAGCTTAGCGGGAGAAGGGAGTACTGAAGCTTTCTTT. Translating gives CASSLAGEGSTEAFF.